Presented here are 23 T cell receptor beta chains from one specimen sequenced in a study of T cells in Graves' hyperthyroidism and ophthalmopathy. What was amplified from RNA transcripts were TCR beta CDR3 regions. The HTBI primer set served for first-round RT-PCR of the TCR CDR3. TCRdb re-analysed the multiplex PCR reads in MiXCR, keeping a single row per CDR3 protein. The data contain approximately 360,000 distinct CDR3 sequences, approximately 25% of them singletons. Sequencing input: blood. The receptor set was obtained from a man aged 50-59 years with Graves' hyperthyroidism.

The chain combines TRBV12-3 or TRBV12-4 with TRBJ2-2; 9 nucleotides line up with TRBD2. This CDR3 has 15 amino acids. V trimming: 5 bases; J trimming: 7 bases; junction bases outside the gene matches: 8. In DNA, the CDR3 is TGTGCCAGCAGTCAAGTAGCGGGAGCGGGCGGGGAGCTGTTTTTT. Encoded protein: CASSQVAGAGGELFF.

The J gene is TRBJ1-2, the V gene TRBV6-1, with D unclear. Germline V lookup: CDR1 MNHNS, CDR2 SASEGT. The V and J ends lost 5 bases and 8 bases respectively, with 12 bases between them. This CDR3 region has 12 residues. CDR3 bases: TGTGCCAGCAGTCCCCGCGGGTTAGGCTACACCTTC. This codes for CASSPRGLGYTF.

This clonotype showed up just a few times. The chain has TRBV12-3 or TRBV12-4 and TRBJ2-3, with TRBD2 matching over 9 bases. The V and J ends lost 2 bases and 4 bases, in that order; junction bases with no gene match: 4. CDR3 length: 15 amino acids. The CDR3 DNA follows: TGTGCCAGCAGTTTACGTATAGCGGGAGCAGATACGCAGTATTTT. Residues: CASSLRIAGADTQYF.

This clonotype was observed many times. V is TRBV12-3 or TRBV12-4 and J is TRBJ2-3, with 10 bases fitting TRBD2. The CDR3 covers 15 residues. The J segment lost 2 bases and the V segment lost 3 bases, leaving 2 bases of the junction unmatched. This CDR3 reads CASSFLAGVTDTQYF. CDR3 DNA sequence: TGTGCCAGCAGTTTTCTAGCGGGGGTCACAGATACGCAGTATTTT.

The rearrangement links TRBV5-1 to TRBJ1-2; a possible D gene is TRBD1 (6 bases). Germline loops: CDR1 SGHRS, CDR2 YFSETQ. The CDR3 loop spans 13 amino acids. V shed 2 bases and J shed 6 bases, with 11 bases lying between them. Here the CDR3 DNA reads TGCGCCAGCAGCTTCGACACAGGGAATGGCTACACCTTC. As protein: CASSFDTGNGYTF.

The rearrangement uses TRBV5-6 and TRBJ2-2, with D unresolved. The length of the CDR3 is 14 residues. Trimming took 0 bases from V and 4 from J, leaving 7 bases between them. CDR1 SGHDT and CDR2 YYEEEE come from the germline V gene. DNA of the CDR3: TGTGCCAGCAGCTTGGGCGCACCCACCGGGGAGCTGTTTTTT. Amino acid sequence: CASSLGAPTGELFF. Supplemented by reference TRBV5-6 and TRBJ2-2, the full variable domain reads DAGVTQSPTHLIKTRGQQVTLRCSPKSGHDTVSWYQQALGQGPQFIFQYYEEEERQRGNFPDRFSGHQFPNYSSELNVNALLLGDSALYLCASSLGAPTGELFFGEGSRLTVL.

This clonotype was counted at least ten times. This chain uses TRBV3-1 with TRBJ1-1; 7 positions agree with TRBD1. The V gene's germline CDR1 is LGHDT and CDR2 YNNKEL (reference sequence). The CDR3 totals 15 residues. V was clipped by 6 bases and J by 7 bases; unmatched bases: 14. This CDR3 is CASSRQGPQEVEAFF. DNA of the CDR3: TGTGCCAGCAGTCGACAGGGTCCCCAGGAGGTTGAAGCTTTCTTT.

In its sample, this clonotype was seen a few times. V usage is TRBV6-2 or TRBV6-3 and J usage is TRBJ2-5, with D possibly matching TRBD2 (5 bases). V lost 3 bases and J lost 1, with 9 bases in between. This CDR3 comprises 14 residues. Germline V gives CDR1 MNHEY, CDR2 SVGEGT. As DNA, the CDR3 is TGTGCCAGCAGTTATCGGGGATCCCAAGAGACCCAGTACTTC. This sequence encodes CASSYRGSQETQYF.

A few counts support this clonotype. CDR3 protein: CASSLGLQASYEQYF. CDR3 sequence (DNA): TGCGCCAGCAGCTTGGGTTTACAGGCCTCCTACGAGCAGTACTTC. This rearrangement joins TRBV5-1 to TRBJ2-7; possibly TRBD1 for D (5 bases). CDR3 length equals 15 residues. Germline V gives CDR1 SGHRS, CDR2 YFSETQ. Trimming stripped 0 bases from V and 0 bases from J, with 10 bases between.

This clonotype was seen a handful of times. The rearrangement joins TRBV9 to TRBJ2-5, with 10 nucleotides matching TRBD2. V was pared by 4 bases and J by 2 bases, with 8 bases of the junction left unmatched. Per germline, CDR1 SGDLS and CDR2 YYNGEE. The CDR3 extends over 16 amino acids. The CDR3 sequence is CASSPGTSGVQETQYF. The CDR3 DNA reads TGTGCCAGCAGCCCAGGCACTAGCGGGGTTCAAGAGACCCAGTACTTC.

This clonotype has only one observation. The genes are TRBV20-1 and TRBJ2-1; 10 bases match TRBD2. The trim removed 1 base at V and 3 bases at J, leaving 6 bases unmatched. The CDR3 length is 16 residues. Germline loops: CDR1 DFQATT, CDR2 SNEGSKA (reference sequence). The CDR3 coding sequence is TGCAGTGCTAGAGCTTCTGGGACTAGCGTCTACAATGAGCAGTTCTTC. It codes for CSARASGTSVYNEQFF.

CDR3 nucleotide sequence: TGTGCCAGCAGCTTAGCGGGAGCGCATGAGCAGTTCTTC. Its protein product is CASSLAGAHEQFF. V is TRBV7-3 and J is TRBJ2-1; TRBD2 aligns across 7 bases. The CDR3 sequence is 13 residues long. Trimming at V came to 2 bases and at J to 8 bases, leaving 3 bases not matched to a gene. Germline CDR1 SGHTA, CDR2 FQGTGA.

The chain recombines TRBV5-1 with TRBJ2-7; D call uncertain. The CDR3 consists of 14 residues. Between the trimmed V and J ends, which lost 0 bases and 7 bases, there was a span of 14 bases. Germline loops: CDR1 SGHRS, CDR2 YFSETQ. This CDR3 reads CASSLEFSQVEQYF. The CDR3 DNA is TGCGCCAGCAGCTTGGAGTTCTCCCAGGTTGAGCAGTACTTC.

This clonotype showed up just a few times. The chain joins TRBV10-3 to TRBJ2-7, with 9 bases identical to TRBD1. The CDR3 length is 17 residues. Germline V gene sequence: CDR1 ENHRY, CDR2 SYGVKD. V shed 2 bases and J 2 bases; nucleotides not matched to a gene: 10. As DNA, the CDR3 is TGTGCCATCAGTGAGACCCACGGACAGGGGAGCGCCTACGAGCAGTACTTC. Protein sequence: CAISETHGQGSAYEQYF.

Notes on this clonotype: Its ends do not fully match the called genes, so a read error is possible. The chain has TRBV24-1 and TRBJ2-1; TRBD1 matches 9 bases. CDR3 size: 16 residues. Germline-derived CDR1 and CDR2 are KGHDR and SFDVKD. As DNA, the CDR3 is TGTGCCACCAGTGATGCCGGGACAGGGTCCTTCAATGAGCAGTTCTTC. Translation: CATSDAGTGSFNEQFF.

The rearrangement links TRBV12-3 or TRBV12-4 to TRBJ2-1; D is undetermined. The CDR3 length is 14 residues. Trimming cost V 0 bases and J 9 bases, with 12 bases left between them. The CDR3 spells CASSLASDFGEQFF. For the CDR3, the DNA is TGTGCCAGCAGTTTAGCTTCAGACTTCGGTGAGCAGTTCTTC.

This clonotype has only a few counts. Its ends do not fully match the called genes, so a read error is possible. This rearrangement joins TRBV6-1 to TRBJ2-5; a weak D match, TRBD2 (6 bases). Germline loops: CDR1 MNHNS, CDR2 SASEGT. This CDR3 is built from 13 residues. The CDR3 bases are TGTGCCAGCAGTGAAGTCGACGGACAACCGGGGGACTTC. This gives the protein CASSEVDGQPGDF.

This clonotype was seen ten or more times. The gene calls are TRBV20-1 and TRBJ2-5; maybe TRBD1 (6 bases). The length of the CDR3 is 12 residues. Germline values: CDR1 DFQATT, CDR2 SNEGSKA (reference sequence). Trimming stripped 5 bases from V and 2 bases from J, with 9 bases between. CDR3 coding DNA: TGCAGTGCTCTAGACAGGCAAGAGACCCAGTACTTC. Protein sequence: CSALDRQETQYF.

In this sample, this clonotype turned up a few times. The chain is built from TRBV29-1 and TRBJ2-6, with D unresolved. Germline loops: CDR1 SQVTM, CDR2 ANQGSEA. Trimming left V 6 bases short and J 0 bases short, with 9 bases between. CDR3 length: 14 residues. CDR3 bases: TGCAGCGTCTCCTCGTACTCTGGGGCCAACGTCCTGACTTTC. Protein product: CSVSSYSGANVLTF.

The rearrangement uses TRBV6-2 or TRBV6-3 and TRBJ2-2; no clear D. The V end lost 2 bases, the J end lost 3 bases, and 4 bases lay between the germline ends. This CDR3 has 13 amino acids. Germline V CDR1 and CDR2: MNHEY, SVGEGT. Here the CDR3 reads CASSYTDTGELFF. The CDR3 DNA sequence: TGTGCCAGCAGTTACACGGACACCGGGGAGCTGTTTTTT.

This clonotype was detected ten times or more. The chain recombines TRBV28 with TRBJ2-3; 9 nucleotides align to TRBD2. V dropped 3 bases and J dropped 2; count of bases not matched to a gene: 3. The CDR3 consists of 15 residues. The germline V gene encodes CDR1 MDHEN and CDR2 SYDVKM. The CDR3 bases are TGTGCCAGCAGTTTTACTAGCGGGTACACAGATACGCAGTATTTT. It specifies CASSFTSGYTDTQYF.

The V and J genes are TRBV6-1 and TRBJ2-6; D is uncertain. CDR1 is MNHNS and CDR2 is SASEGT in the germline V gene. The CDR3 is 15 amino acids. The V and J ends lost 3 bases and 4 bases respectively, with 10 bases between them. As DNA, the CDR3 is TGTGCCAGCAGTGATCTGGGTTCCGGGGCCAACGTCCTGACTTTC. Translated, it gives CASSDLGSGANVLTF.

This clonotype has only a few counts. The rearrangement joins TRBV12-3 or TRBV12-4 to TRBJ2-7, with 7 bases identical to TRBD1. CDR3 size: 15 residues. V lost 5 bases to trimming and J lost 4 bases; unmatched junction nucleotides: 11. This chain's CDR3 is CASSPQGVTFYEQYF. The CDR3 nucleotides are TGTGCCAGCAGTCCTCAGGGGGTAACGTTTTACGAGCAGTACTTC.